These 29 T cell receptor beta chains came from one sample sequenced in a study of radiation and T cells in renal cell carcinoma. The time point denotes: blood 4 weeks post-SBRT, at nephrectomy. The treatment denotes: 15 Gy SBRT to primary tumor, nephrectomy 4 weeks later. TCRdb's table, derived via immunoSEQ multiplex PCR, lists solely in-frame clones and lacks some. The data contain approximately 85,000 clones, roughly nine tenths of them seen just once; the ten biggest clones take up nearly 6%. Sequencing was performed on blood, taken from a patient whose treatment included radiotherapy and nephrectomy. Source of these receptors: a woman in her 70s with renal cell carcinoma.

V usage is TRBV10-1 and J usage is TRBJ1-5; no reliable D call. The CDR3 length is 13 residues. Germline CDR1 and CDR2: WNHNN and SYGVQD (reference sequence). Trimming stripped 7 bases from V and 4 bases from J, with 11 bases between. CDR3 DNA sequence: TGCGCCAGCAAGGGCAATGGAAATCAGCCCCAGCATTTT. This translates into CASKGNGNQPQHF.

This chain joins TRBV19 and TRBJ1-6; maybe TRBD1 (6 bases). V shed 7 bases and J shed 7 bases, with 17 bases lying between them. In germline, CDR1 is LNHDA, CDR2 SQIVND (reference sequence). The CDR3 runs to 15 residues. In DNA form, the CDR3 reads TGTGCCAGTACCCTAGGGGGGGCGGTCAATTCACCCCTCCACTTT. Its protein is CASTLGGAVNSPLHF.

The rearrangement links TRBV9 to TRBJ2-7; D is unresolved. With 0 bases removed from V and 6 bases from J, the gap between germline ends came to 7 bases. Looked up from germline, CDR1 is SGDLS and CDR2 is YYNGEE. This CDR3 is 12 amino acids long. The CDR3 coding sequence is TGTGCCAGCAGCGTAGCTACCGGCGAGCAGTACTTC. Its translation is CASSVATGEQYF.

This clone appeared a few times. This chain uses TRBV4-1 with TRBJ1-4; tentative D call: TRBD1 (6 bases). V dropped 2 bases and J dropped 7 bases, with 11 bases sitting between them. The CDR3 is 14 amino acids. Germline loops: CDR1 MGHRA, CDR2 YSYEKL. In DNA form, the CDR3 reads TGCGCCAGCAGCCAATTACAGGGTGGTGAAAAACTGTTTTTT. It specifies CASSQLQGGEKLFF.

This clone has a single count. The chain joins TRBV28 to TRBJ1-4; D is ambiguous. V gave up 5 bases and J gave up 8 bases, with 9 bases separating them. The CDR3 totals 12 residues. The V gene's germline CDR1 is MDHEN and CDR2 SYDVKM. The CDR3 sequence is CASSLNPEKLFF. The CDR3 region has the DNA TGTGCCAGCAGTCTCAACCCCGAAAAACTGTTTTTT.

The rearrangement joins TRBV21-1 to TRBJ2-7. TRBV21-1 is a listed pseudogene. The CDR3 spans 15 residues. Here the CDR3 DNA reads TGTGCCAGCAGCCCCCCCTGGGGATTTTCCTACGAGCAGTACTTC. This encodes CASSPPWGFSYEQYF.

This chain connects TRBV6-1 to TRBJ1-6; no definite D call. Germline lookup yields CDR1 MNHNS and CDR2 SASEGT. Trimming removed 3 bases at V and 0 bases at J, with 6 bases between. This CDR3 comprises 15 residues. CDR3 in amino acids: CASSDEGSYNSPLHF. The DNA for the CDR3 is TGTGCCAGCAGTGACGAGGGCTCCTATAATTCACCCCTCCACTTT.

The chain carries TRBV7-9 and TRBJ1-1; tentatively, D is TRBD1 (6 bases). CDR1 SEHNR and CDR2 FQNEAQ come from the germline V gene (reference sequence). The length of the CDR3 is 14 residues. V was clipped by 5 bases and J by 1 base, with 11 bases between them. In nucleotides, the CDR3 is TGTGCCAGCAGCCCAGGACAGAAGAACACTGAAGCTTTCTTT. Protein sequence: CASSPGQKNTEAFF.

The rearrangement uses TRBV11-2 and TRBJ2-2; TRBD1 matches 8 bases. Unmatched junction bases numbered 7, after V lost 6 bases and J lost 1 base. CDR1 is SGHAT and CDR2 is FQNNGV in the germline V gene. CDR3 length: 16 residues. The DNA of the CDR3 is TGTGCCAGCAGATTATCCGGGACAGGGAACACCGGGGAGCTGTTTTTT. Its protein is CASRLSGTGNTGELFF.

The chain links TRBV5-6 to TRBJ1-1; 8 nucleotides agree with TRBD1. This CDR3 contains 17 residues. Germline V gene lookup returns CDR1 SGHDT and CDR2 YYEEEE. V shed 1 base and J 3 bases; nucleotides not matched to a gene: 11. This CDR3 reads CASSLRTGTTTDTEAFF. The CDR3 DNA reads TGTGCCAGCAGCTTGAGGACAGGGACGACGACGGACACTGAAGCTTTCTTT.

V and J are TRBV15 and TRBJ2-2, with D perhaps TRBD2 (7 bases). V dropped 3 bases and J dropped 3 bases, with 14 bases sitting between them. Per the germline V gene, CDR1 is LNHNV and CDR2 is YYDKDF (reference sequence). The CDR3 sequence is 16 residues long. The CDR3, as DNA: TGTGCCACCAGCAGCGACCAGGGGAGGGACACCGGGGAGCTGTTTTTT. Amino acid sequence: CATSSDQGRDTGELFF.

The chain joins TRBV7-2 to TRBJ1-1; a possible D gene is TRBD1 (6 bases). CDR1 is SGHTA, CDR2 FQGNSA, per germline. The V end lost 1 base, the J end lost 3 bases, and 18 bases lay between the germline ends. The CDR3 covers 17 residues. The DNA of the CDR3 is TGTGCCAGCAGCTTAGAGAGACGTGGGGGGCATGACACTGAAGCTTTCTTT. Encoded protein: CASSLERRGGHDTEAFF.

This clone was seen once. The chain is built from TRBV28 and TRBJ2-7, with D possibly being TRBD2 (5 bases). The V end lost 7 bases, the J end lost 3 bases, and 7 bases lay between the germline ends. CDR3 length: 11 amino acids. In germline, CDR1 is MDHEN, CDR2 SYDVKM. This chain's CDR3 is CASIGLYEQYF. The CDR3 region has the DNA TGTGCCAGCATCGGACTCTACGAGCAGTACTTC.

The J gene is TRBJ1-2, the V gene TRBV30, with TRBD1 identical over 10 bases. The CDR3 loop spans 13 amino acids. Germline values: CDR1 GTSNPN, CDR2 SVGIG (reference sequence). The CDR3 reads CADRGRGPGGYTF. CDR3 sequence (DNA): TGTGCTGACAGGGGGCGCGGGCCGGGCGGCTACACCTTC.

The V gene is TRBV28, the J gene TRBJ2-3; the match to TRBD2 covers 12 bases. Per germline, CDR1 MDHEN and CDR2 SYDVKM. The CDR3 sequence is 16 residues long. V lost 5 bases and J lost 6; bases outside the gene matches: 9. The CDR3 nucleotides read TGTGCCAGCAGTCCGCGGACTAGCGGGGTAATTGATACGCAGTATTTT. Amino acids: CASSPRTSGVIDTQYF.

This clone has just a few counts. J is TRBJ2-7 and V is TRBV7-9; D tentatively reads TRBD1 or TRBD2 (5 bases each). CDR1 is SEHNR and CDR2 is FQNEAQ in the germline V gene (reference sequence). The CDR3 is made up of 13 amino acids. The V end lost 8 bases, the J end lost 3 bases, and 14 bases lay between the germline ends. The CDR3 spells CASGPGSGYEQYF. DNA for the CDR3: TGTGCCAGCGGGCCAGGGAGCGGCTACGAGCAGTACTTC.

This chain joins TRBV28 and TRBJ1-5; TRBD1 matches 8 bases. CDR3 length equals 14 residues. The ends lost 5 bases at V and 6 bases at J; junction bases unmatched: 6. In germline, CDR1 is MDHEN, CDR2 SYDVKM. CDR3 bases: TGTGCCAGCAGTCAAACAGGGGGAGGTCAGCCCCAGCATTTT. As protein: CASSQTGGGQPQHF.

V gene TRBV27 combines with J gene TRBJ1-1; D might be TRBD1 (6 bases). From germline, CDR1 is MNHEY and CDR2 SMNVEV (reference sequence). V was clipped by 3 bases and J by 5 bases, with 13 bases between them. The CDR3 sequence is 14 residues long. For the CDR3, the DNA is TGTGCCAGCAGTTTTACAGGGCGGGAGACTGAAGCTTTCTTT. It codes for CASSFTGRETEAFF.

This clone was observed a single time. This chain joins TRBV5-8 and TRBJ2-5, with a possible D match to TRBD2 (6 bases). This CDR3 has 15 residues. Germline-derived CDR1 and CDR2 are SGHTS and YDEGEE. Trimming removed 0 bases at V and 2 bases at J, with 11 bases between. The CDR3 is CASSLGAGHQETQYF. The CDR3 nucleotides read TGTGCCAGCAGCTTGGGGGCGGGGCATCAAGAGACCCAGTACTTC.

This rearrangement joins TRBV10-3 to TRBJ1-3; possible D gene TRBD1, 6 bases. Looked up from germline, CDR1 is ENHRY and CDR2 is SYGVKD. This CDR3 is 14 amino acids long. V gave up 0 bases and J gave up 4 bases, with 7 bases separating them. The CDR3: CAISESTGGNTIYF. The DNA of the CDR3 is TGTGCCATCAGTGAGTCGACAGGCGGAAACACCATATATTTT.

The table lists this clone with a few counts. The V call is TRBV29-1, the J call TRBJ1-2, with D unresolved. Deletions cut 1 base from V and 7 bases from J, with 7 bases between. CDR3 length equals 11 residues. Germline CDR1 SQVTM, CDR2 ANQGSEA. The CDR3 DNA follows: TGCAGCGTTGAAGTCACGGGTGGCTACACCTTC. As protein: CSVEVTGGYTF.

The J gene is TRBJ1-1, the V gene TRBV7-9; TRBD1 aligns across 7 bases. V shed 4 bases, J shed 1 base, and the junction held 6 bases outside the gene matches. Germline V gene lookup returns CDR1 SEHNR and CDR2 FQNEAQ (reference sequence). This CDR3 is built from 15 residues. CDR3 protein: CASSSLQGKNTEAFF. The CDR3 nucleotides are TGTGCCAGCAGCTCTCTACAGGGGAAGAACACTGAAGCTTTCTTT.

The chain combines TRBV10-1 with TRBJ1-5; weak D call: TRBD1 (5 bases). The CDR3 loop spans 15 amino acids. Trimming pared 6 bases from V and 6 bases from J, leaving 18 bases between. Germline V gene lookup returns CDR1 WNHNN and CDR2 SYGVQD (reference sequence). Here the CDR3 reads CASSLGRVFGQPQHF. Written as DNA, the CDR3 is TGCGCCAGCAGCCTGGGCAGGGTATTTGGTCAGCCCCAGCATTTT.

The chain joins TRBV7-6 to TRBJ1-6; TRBD1 might be the D (5 bases). CDR3 length: 15 amino acids. The germline V gene has CDR1 SGHVS and CDR2 FNYEAQ. The V and J ends lost 5 bases and 3 bases respectively, with 11 bases between them. Written as DNA, the CDR3 is TGTGCCAGCAGCCCCGGGACGGGCTATAATTCACCCCTCCACTTT. Translated: CASSPGTGYNSPLHF.

The rearrangement joins TRBV5-6 to TRBJ1-5; TRBD1 might be the D (5 bases). Germline V gene lookup returns CDR1 SGHDT and CDR2 YYEEEE. This CDR3 has 14 amino acids. V was pared by 6 bases and J by 4 bases, with 14 bases between. The DNA of the CDR3 is TGTGCCAGCAACCAACGCGGGGCTAATCAGCCCCAGCATTTT. It translates to CASNQRGANQPQHF.

The chain combines TRBV7-9 with TRBJ2-3, with 13 nucleotides matching TRBD2. V dropped 5 bases and J dropped 6; count of bases not matched to a gene: 11. CDR3 length: 17 residues. Germline lookup yields CDR1 SEHNR and CDR2 FQNEAQ (reference sequence). The CDR3 here is CASSPRITSGGADTQYF. The CDR3 DNA reads as TGTGCCAGCAGCCCCCGAATTACTAGCGGGGGGGCCGATACGCAGTATTTT.

V usage is TRBV6-5 and J usage is TRBJ1-4; no firm D call. The CDR3 is 15 amino acids. Germline CDR1 and CDR2: MNHEY and SVGAGI. The ends were cut back, 0 bases at V and 3 bases at J, with 8 bases in the middle. In nucleotides, the CDR3 is TGTGCCAGCAGTTACTCTGGGCGCTCTAATGAAAAACTGTTTTTT. It yields the protein CASSYSGRSNEKLFF.

This clone was observed a few times. The chain employs TRBV19 and TRBJ1-5, with TRBD1 matching 7 bases. The germline V gene encodes CDR1 LNHDA and CDR2 SQIVND (reference sequence). The CDR3 consists of 15 residues. V lost 9 bases to trimming and J lost 2 bases; unmatched junction nucleotides: 10. The CDR3 nucleotides read TGTGCCAGCACAACGCCCGGGACAGGCAATCAGCCCCAGCATTTT. It translates to CASTTPGTGNQPQHF.

J is TRBJ1-2 and V is TRBV4-3, with unresolved D. The germline V and J ends were trimmed by 4 bases and 3 bases, with 15 bases remaining between them. The CDR3 runs 15 residues. CDR1 and CDR2 from the germline V gene are LGHNA and YSLEER. CDR3 sequence reads: CASSLTTVVDYGYTF. CDR3 coding DNA: TGCGCCAGCAGCCTTACCACGGTGGTCGACTATGGCTACACCTTC.